A selection of T cell receptor beta chains follows, all from one sample in a study of cytomegalovirus exposure and HLA in healthy donors. Data came from immunoSEQ multiplex PCR; TCRdb stores just in-frame clones and leaves some out. The sample carries about 200,000 clones, 75% to 85% recorded once. Sample: PBMCs. These receptors were collected from a girl between 10 and 17 years old in good health and CMV-seropositive. Each CDR3 is given without its conserved first and last residue.

V	CDR3
TRBV5-1	ASRTEDLYNEQF
TRBV5-6	ASSLAGGTGGYEQY
TRBV13	ASSQAQGASSYEQY
TRBV2	ASSPLAGGVNEQF
TRBV4-3	ASSQAKGTKNTEAF
TRBV9	ASSVVAGGYNEQF
TRBV29-1	SVEDGQGAGETQY
TRBV7-8	ASSFRAGTEAF
TRBV12-5	ASRPFVGGEVEQY
TRBV5-5	ASSLGTGGETQY
TRBV7-2	ASSLTGDTGELF
TRBV7-2	ASRGYRGGNTGELF
TRBV10-3	AISESQVPNYEQY
TRBV9	ASSATGSSYGYT
TRBV4-3	ASSQEGRTGTNTGELF
TRBV15	ATSGTLGTGLYEQY
TRBV30	ASQNRGNEKLF
TRBV10-3	AISESKQPAQY
TRBV7-2	ASSFLRGEETQY
TRBV6-5	ASSYLGGGRETQY
TRBV4-3	ASSVGPGQGNYGYT
TRBV2	GHQVTQAGNTVY
TRBV21-1	ASSILTGLLGYT
TRBV7-2	ASSLVPNEQF
TRBV6-1	ASSEPDRVRGSNQPQH
TRBV19	ASSISGNQPQH
TRBV9	ASSVAGGARETQY
TRBV4-3	ASSPGHYTGELF
TRBV7-9	ATSGGANEQF
TRBV7-8	ASSLRRTGDSTDTQY
TRBV7-8	ASQRTGTSGQETQY
TRBV7-2	ASSSGTSTDTQY
TRBV7-2	ASRPGDSNTEAF
TRBV5-6	ASSVQDSPLH
TRBV27	ASSSRTGPKDSPLH
TRBV10-3	AISERDKNTEAF